Listed below are T cell receptor beta chains from one sample, sequenced in a study of blood T cell repertoires in COVID-19. Generated by immunoSEQ multiplex PCR, the TCRdb table keeps only in-frame clones and is missing some. This repertoire shows 250,000 or so clones, 70% to 85% found once; its top ten account for about 2.3%. Material for sequencing was peripheral blood. The receptor set was obtained from a middle-aged man who had recovered from COVID-19. CDR3s include the opening cysteine and the closing phenylalanine or tryptophan. A D gene is named only where the DNA matches it firmly. Not all rows give a size; the values are once, few, many and, for expanded clones, a class.

TRBJ2-4,-,TRBV7-2,-,TGTGCCAGCAGCTTAAATACCCCCAGTTTAGCCAAAAACATTCAGTACTTC,CASSLNTPSLAKNIQYF
TRBJ2-7,once,TRBV19,TRBD2,TGTGCCAGTAAAGCGGGAGGCTCCAGCTACGAGCAGTACTTC,CASKAGGSSYEQYF
TRBJ2-7,-,TRBV4-1,TRBD1,TGCGCCAGCAGCCAAGCGGGGACAGCCAACACCTACGAGCAGTACTTC,CASSQAGTANTYEQYF
TRBJ2-5,once,TRBV3-1/TRBV3-2,-,TGTGCCAGCAGCCAAGGGCGGCGCTCCGAGACCCAGTACTTC,CASSQGRRSETQYF
TRBJ2-1,-,TRBV7-2,-,TGTGCCAGCAGCAGGGGAAATGAGCAGTTCTTC,CASSRGNEQFF
TRBJ2-5,-,TRBV29-1,-,TGCAGCGCCTCCCTGGAGACCCAGTACTTC,CSASLETQYF
TRBJ1-5,-,TRBV10-1,TRBD1,TGCGCCAGCAGTCCCGACAGGGGGCATCAGCCCCAGCATTTT,CASSPDRGHQPQHF
TRBJ2-3,-,TRBV20-1,-,TGCAGTGCCCGTTTTGCAGATACGCAGTATTTT,CSARFADTQYF
TRBJ1-6,-,TRBV10-3,-,TGTGCCATCAGTGAGTCGCAGGGGAATTCACCCCTCCACTTT,CAISESQGNSPLHF
TRBJ2-7,once,TRBV10-1,-,TGCGCCAGCAGTACAGGTGCCGCCTACGAGCAGTACTTC,CASSTGAAYEQYF
TRBJ1-1,-,TRBV6-5,-,TGTGCCAGCATAGCAACCTGGGGGGGGTACACTGAAGCTTTCTTT,CASIATWGGYTEAFF
TRBJ1-2,-,TRBV18,TRBD1,TGTGCCAGTCTTACGGACAGGGCGGGCTATGGCTACACCTTC,CASLTDRAGYGYTF
TRBJ1-1,-,TRBV6-5,-,TGTGCCAGCAGTTACTCAGACCCAGGGAACACTGAAGCTTTCTTT,CASSYSDPGNTEAFF
TRBJ1-2,-,TRBV7-2,-,TGTGCCAGCAGCATCAGAAGGGGGACATATTCTGGCTACACCTTC,CASSIRRGTYSGYTF
TRBJ2-5,once,TRBV7-2,TRBD2,TGTGCCAGCAGCTTAGGGGCGGGAGCAGAGACCCAGTACTTC,CASSLGAGAETQYF
TRBJ2-2,-,TRBV10-3,-,-,CAISESRVRRAGELFF
TRBJ2-7,-,TRBV12-3/TRBV12-4,-,TGTGCCAGCAGTTTCCGGAGGACCTACGAGCAGTACTTC,CASSFRRTYEQYF
TRBJ2-7,-,TRBV5-6,-,TGTACCAGCAGCTTGGAGCAGGCCTACGAGCAGTACTTC,CTSSLEQAYEQYF
TRBJ2-5,-,TRBV11-3,-,TGTGCCAGCAGCTATTCCGGACTGAGTCAAGAGACCCAGTACTTC,CASSYSGLSQETQYF
TRBJ2-2,-,TRBV5-4,-,TGTGCCAGCAGCCCGGCTAGACCCGGGGAGCTGTTTTTT,CASSPARPGELFF
TRBJ2-1,-,TRBV11-2,TRBD1,TGTGCCAGCAGCTTAGAGGGGGACAGGGATCCTCGGTTCTTC,CASSLEGDRDPRFF
TRBJ1-6,-,TRBV30,TRBD1,TGTGCCTGGGAAGGGACAGGGTTTGACCCCCTCCACTTT,CAWEGTGFDPLHF
TRBJ1-4,few,TRBV18,TRBD1,TGTGCCAGCTCACAAGACAGGGCTGATGAAAAACTGTTTTTT,CASSQDRADEKLFF
TRBJ2-1,-,TRBV11-3,TRBD2,TGTGCCAGCAGCGGGAGGACTAGCGGGGGCTTGGGGGAGCAGTTCTTC,CASSGRTSGGLGEQFF
TRBJ1-1,-,TRBV10-3,TRBD1,TGTGCCATCAGTGACCCTGGACAGGCGCGTGAAGCTTTCTTT,CAISDPGQAREAFF
TRBJ1-5,-,TRBV2,TRBD1,TGTGCCAGCAGCTGGACTCACAGGGGGCCCAATCAGCCCCAGCATTTT,CASSWTHRGPNQPQHF